This T cell receptor beta chain emerged from a study of CD4 T cells in relation to SARS-CoV-2 and coronaviruses. About the research overall: TCR beta CDR3s were sequenced after 10-day antigen culture of PBMCs.

Only in-frame clones appear in the TCRdb table, and some are missing; sequencing was by immunoSEQ multiplex PCR. The table shows tens of thousands of clones, with 60% to 80% occurring only once. The length of the CDR3 is 14 residues. Per germline, CDR1 SGHTA and CDR2 FQGNSA. Between the trimmed V and J ends, which lost 0 bases and 5 bases, there was a span of 10 bases. Before the COVID-19 pandemic, during about 2011-2019, CD4+ T cells were taken from unexposed donors. Isolation of CD4+ T cells took place after roughly nine days in culture. As cell numbers allowed, unexposed-donor CD4+ T cells faced SARS-CoV-2 S/N and four cold-coronavirus spikes. Details on this clone: Its specificity is not known.

The rearrangement joins TRBV7-2 to TRBJ1-2; D might be TRBD1 (6 bases). This TCR derives from a human donor in good health. Sample: CD4+ T cells from PBMCs, cultured in vitro. As DNA, the CDR3 is TGTGCCAGCAGCTTAGCACTACAGGGTTATGGCTACACCTTC. Residues: CASSLALQGYGYTF. Full variable domain (outside the CDR3, taken from reference TRBV7-2 and TRBJ1-2): GAGVSQSPSNKVTEKGKDVELRCDPISGHTALYWYRQSLGQGLEFLIYFQGNSAPDKSGLPSDRFSAERTGGSVSTLTIQRTQQEDSAVYLCASSLALQGYGYTFGSGTRLTVV.